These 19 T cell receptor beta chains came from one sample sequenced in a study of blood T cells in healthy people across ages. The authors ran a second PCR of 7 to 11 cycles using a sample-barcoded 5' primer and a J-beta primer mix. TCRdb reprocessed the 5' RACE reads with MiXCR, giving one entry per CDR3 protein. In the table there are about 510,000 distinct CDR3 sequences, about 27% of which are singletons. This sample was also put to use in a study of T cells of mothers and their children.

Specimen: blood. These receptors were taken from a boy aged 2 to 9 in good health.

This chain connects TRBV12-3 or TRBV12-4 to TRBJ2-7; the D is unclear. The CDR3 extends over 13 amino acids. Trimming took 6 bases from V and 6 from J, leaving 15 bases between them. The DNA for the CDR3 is TGTGCCAGCAGAGAGACGGTTCTTGGCGAGCAGTACTTC. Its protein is CASRETVLGEQYF.

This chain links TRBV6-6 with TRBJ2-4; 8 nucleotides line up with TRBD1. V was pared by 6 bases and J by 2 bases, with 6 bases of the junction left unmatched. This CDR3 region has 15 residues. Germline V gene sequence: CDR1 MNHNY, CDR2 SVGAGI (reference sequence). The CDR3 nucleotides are TGTGCCAGCAGCCTAGGACAGGGAACCAAAAACATTCAGTACTTC. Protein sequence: CASSLGQGTKNIQYF.

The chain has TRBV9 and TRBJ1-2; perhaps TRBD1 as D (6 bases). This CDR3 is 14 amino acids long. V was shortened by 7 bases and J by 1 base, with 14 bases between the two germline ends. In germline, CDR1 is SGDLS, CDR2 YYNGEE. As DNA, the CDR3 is TGTGCCAGCCGAGGGGGAGGGTATAACTATGGCTACACCTTC. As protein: CASRGGGYNYGYTF.

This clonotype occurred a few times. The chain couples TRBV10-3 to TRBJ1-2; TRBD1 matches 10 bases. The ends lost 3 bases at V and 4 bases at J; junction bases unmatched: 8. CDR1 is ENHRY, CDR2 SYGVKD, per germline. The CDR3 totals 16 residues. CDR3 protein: CAISEGDRGVSYGYTF. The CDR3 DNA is TGTGCCATCAGTGAAGGGGACAGGGGTGTTAGCTATGGCTACACCTTC.

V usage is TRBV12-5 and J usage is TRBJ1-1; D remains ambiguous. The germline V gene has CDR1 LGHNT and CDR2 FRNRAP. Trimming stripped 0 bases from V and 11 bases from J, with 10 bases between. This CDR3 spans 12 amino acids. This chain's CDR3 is CASGLVPGRAFF. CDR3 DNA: TGTGCTAGTGGTTTGGTACCTGGGAGGGCTTTCTTT. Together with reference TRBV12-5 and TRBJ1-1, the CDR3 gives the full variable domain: DARVTQTPRHKVTEMGQEVTMRCQPILGHNTVFWYRQTMMQGLELLAYFRNRAPLDDSGMPKDRFSAEMPDATLATLKIQPSEPRDSAVYFCASGLVPGRAFFGQGTRLTVV.

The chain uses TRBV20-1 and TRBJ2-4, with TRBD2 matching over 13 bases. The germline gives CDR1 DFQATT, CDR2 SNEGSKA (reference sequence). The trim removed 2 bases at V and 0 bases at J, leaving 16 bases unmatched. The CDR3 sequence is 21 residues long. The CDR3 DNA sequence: TGCAGTGCTAGAAAGAGGACTAGCGGGAGCAGGGATGTCTTAGCCAAAAACATTCAGTACTTC. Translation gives CSARKRTSGSRDVLAKNIQYF.

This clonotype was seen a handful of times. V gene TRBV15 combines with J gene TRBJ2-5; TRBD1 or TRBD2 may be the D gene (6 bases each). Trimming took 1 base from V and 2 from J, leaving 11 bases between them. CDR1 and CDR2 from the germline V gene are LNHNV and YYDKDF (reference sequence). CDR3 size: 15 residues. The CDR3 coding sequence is TGTGCCACCAGCAGAGTAGGGGGGAAACAAGAGACCCAGTACTTC. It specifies CATSRVGGKQETQYF.

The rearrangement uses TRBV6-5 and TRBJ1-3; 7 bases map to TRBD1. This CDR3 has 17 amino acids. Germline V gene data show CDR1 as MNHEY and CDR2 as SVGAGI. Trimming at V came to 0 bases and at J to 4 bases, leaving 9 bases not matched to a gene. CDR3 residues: CASSYSSTGVEGNTIYF. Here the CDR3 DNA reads TGTGCCAGCAGTTACTCGAGTACAGGGGTGGAAGGAAACACCATATATTTT.

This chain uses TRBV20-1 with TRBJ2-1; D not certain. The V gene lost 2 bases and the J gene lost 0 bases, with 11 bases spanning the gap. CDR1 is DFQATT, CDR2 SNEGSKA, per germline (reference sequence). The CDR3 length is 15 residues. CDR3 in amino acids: CSARIRLSSYNEQFF. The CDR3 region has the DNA TGCAGTGCTAGAATCCGGTTAAGCTCCTACAATGAGCAGTTCTTC.

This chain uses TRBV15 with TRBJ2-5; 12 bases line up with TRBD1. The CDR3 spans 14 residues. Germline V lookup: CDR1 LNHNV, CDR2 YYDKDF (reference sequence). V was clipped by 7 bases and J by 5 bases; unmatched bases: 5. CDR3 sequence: CATNRDRGPETQYF. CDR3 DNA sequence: TGTGCCACCAACCGGGACAGGGGGCCTGAGACCCAGTACTTC.

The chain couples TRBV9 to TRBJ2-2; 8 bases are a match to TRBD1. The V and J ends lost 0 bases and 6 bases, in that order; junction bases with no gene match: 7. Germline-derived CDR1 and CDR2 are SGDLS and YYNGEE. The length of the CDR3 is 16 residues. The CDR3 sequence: CASSVVSNRGAGELFF. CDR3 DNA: TGTGCCAGCAGCGTAGTCTCTAACAGGGGGGCCGGGGAGCTGTTTTTT.

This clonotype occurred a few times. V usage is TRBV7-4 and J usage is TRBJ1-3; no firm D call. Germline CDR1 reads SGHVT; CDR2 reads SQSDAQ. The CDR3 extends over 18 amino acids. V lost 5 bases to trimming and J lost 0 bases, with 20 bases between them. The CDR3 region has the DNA TGTGCCAGCAGCCCCACGATTTGGGTATCCAGCTCTGGAAACACCATATATTTT. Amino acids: CASSPTIWVSSSGNTIYF.

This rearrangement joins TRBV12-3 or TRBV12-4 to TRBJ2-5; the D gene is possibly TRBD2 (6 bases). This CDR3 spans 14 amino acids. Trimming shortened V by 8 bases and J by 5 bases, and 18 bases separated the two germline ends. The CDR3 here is CASGGTDLRETQYF. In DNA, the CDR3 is TGTGCCAGCGGGGGGACGGACCTTCGGGAGACCCAGTACTTC.

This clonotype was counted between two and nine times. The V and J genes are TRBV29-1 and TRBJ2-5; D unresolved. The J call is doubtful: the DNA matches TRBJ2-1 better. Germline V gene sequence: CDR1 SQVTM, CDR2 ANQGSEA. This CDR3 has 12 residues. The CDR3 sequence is CSVEDHWDEQFF. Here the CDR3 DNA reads TGCAGCGTTGAAGATCACTGGGATGAGCAGTTCTTC.

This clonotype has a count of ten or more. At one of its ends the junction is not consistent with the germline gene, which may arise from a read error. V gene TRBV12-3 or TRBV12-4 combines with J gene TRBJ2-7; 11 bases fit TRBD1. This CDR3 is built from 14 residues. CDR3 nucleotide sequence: TGTGCCAGCAGCTTAGGGACAGGGGGCTACGAGCAGTACTTC. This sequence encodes CASSLGTGGYEQYF.

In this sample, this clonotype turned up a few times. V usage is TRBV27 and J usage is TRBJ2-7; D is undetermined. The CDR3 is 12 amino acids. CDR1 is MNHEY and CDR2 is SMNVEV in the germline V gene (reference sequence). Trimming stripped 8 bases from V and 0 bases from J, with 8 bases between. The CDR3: CASGPFSYEQYF. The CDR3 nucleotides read TGTGCCAGCGGGCCTTTCTCCTACGAGCAGTACTTC.

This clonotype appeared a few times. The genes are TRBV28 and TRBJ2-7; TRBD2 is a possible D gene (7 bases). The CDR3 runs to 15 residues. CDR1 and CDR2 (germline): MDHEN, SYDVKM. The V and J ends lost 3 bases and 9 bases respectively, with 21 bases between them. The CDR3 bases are TGTGCCAGCAGTTTTAGGGGTTCGGGGGGCAGGATGCAGTACTTC. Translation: CASSFRGSGGRMQYF.

CDR3 DNA sequence: TGTGCCAGCAGTTTCGCTGGGGGCGGAGAGACCCAGTACTTC. It translates to CASSFAGGGETQYF. The rearrangement uses TRBV27 and TRBJ2-5, with D perhaps TRBD1 (6 bases). V was shortened by 3 bases and J by 4 bases, with 12 bases between the two germline ends. The CDR3 length is 14 residues. Per the germline V gene, CDR1 is MNHEY and CDR2 is SMNVEV (reference sequence).

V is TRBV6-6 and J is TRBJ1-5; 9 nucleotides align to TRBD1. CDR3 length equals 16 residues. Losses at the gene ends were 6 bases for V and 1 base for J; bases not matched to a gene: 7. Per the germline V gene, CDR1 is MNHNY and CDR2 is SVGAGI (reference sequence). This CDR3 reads CASSLGQGVSNQPQHF. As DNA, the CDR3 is TGTGCCAGCAGCCTGGGACAGGGAGTAAGCAATCAGCCCCAGCATTTT.